This is a list of T cell receptor beta chains from one sample in a study of blood T cell repertoires in COVID-19. Method: immunoSEQ multiplex PCR; TCRdb's copy keeps in-frame clones and lacks some. The sample shows some 80,000 clones, 90% of them seen only once. The sample comprised peripheral blood. These receptors all come from a human donor in a cohort sampled during active COVID-19. Both conserved end residues are part of each CDR3. D genes are given only for firm matches. Size is stated for part of the rows, as once, few or many counts, or as a class when the clone is expanded.

D	size	V	J	CDR3	DNA
TRBD1	NA	TRBV11-1	TRBJ1-6	CASSSGGARNSPLHF	TGTGCCAGCAGCTCAGGGGGAGCCAGGAATTCACCCCTCCACTTT
TRBD1	NA	TRBV4-2	TRBJ1-4	CASSPGQQNEKLFF	TGTGCCAGCAGCCCGGGACAGCAGAATGAAAAACTGTTTTTT
NA	NA	TRBV19	TRBJ1-2	CASSAPPVYYGYTF	TGTGCCAGTAGTGCCCCCCCGGTTTACTATGGCTACACCTTC
NA	NA	TRBV6-5	TRBJ1-2	CASSGGGRSSYGYTF	TGTGCCAGCAGCGGAGGTGGCAGGAGTTCCTATGGCTACACCTTC
NA	few	TRBV28	TRBJ1-5	CASNGSSRNQPQHF	TGTGCCAGCAACGGGAGTTCGCGCAATCAGCCCCAGCATTTT
NA	medium-sized	TRBV7-8	TRBJ1-5	CASSLWRDSNQPQHF	TGTGCCAGCAGCTTATGGAGGGATAGCAATCAGCCCCAGCATTTT
TRBD2	NA	TRBV4-3	TRBJ2-1	CASSQGPTSGPYNEQFF	TGCGCCAGCAGCCAAGGTCCGACTAGCGGGCCTTACAATGAGCAGTTCTTC
NA	NA	TRBV6-2/TRBV6-3	TRBJ1-4	CASSYKDREKLFF	TGTGCCAGCAGTTACAAGGACAGAGAAAAACTGTTTTTT
NA	NA	TRBV6-5	TRBJ2-3	CASSYSTGTDTQYF	TGTGCCAGCAGTTACTCGACAGGCACAGATACGCAGTATTTT
TRBD2	NA	TRBV7-2	TRBJ2-5	CASSLGLAGPQETQYF	TGTGCCAGCAGCTTAGGGCTAGCGGGACCCCAAGAGACCCAGTACTTC
NA	NA	TRBV15	TRBJ1-5	CATSGDRNQPQHF	TGTGCCACCAGCGGAGACAGGAATCAGCCCCAGCATTTT
TRBD1	NA	TRBV25-1	TRBJ1-2	CASSVGQGLGRGYTF	TGTGCCAGCAGTGTGGGACAGGGCCTTGGTCGTGGCTACACCTTC
TRBD1	once	TRBV6-5	TRBJ1-5	CASRKDRDSNQPQHF	TGTGCCAGCAGGAAGGACAGGGATAGCAATCAGCCCCAGCATTTT
TRBD2	NA	TRBV18	TRBJ2-1	CASSLRTSEYNEQFF	TGTGCCAGCTCACTTAGGACTAGCGAATACAATGAGCAGTTCTTC
TRBD1	NA	TRBV10-3	TRBJ2-1	CAIRSPEGTGSINEQFF	TGTGCCATCAGGTCCCCCGAAGGGACAGGGTCGATCAATGAGCAGTTCTTC
TRBD2	NA	TRBV27	TRBJ2-7	CASSLATSGTYEQYF	TGTGCCAGCAGTTTGGCGACTAGCGGGACCTACGAGCAGTACTTC
NA	NA	TRBV20-1	TRBJ1-5	CSASEGGVGDQPQHF	TGCAGTGCTAGTGAAGGGGGTGTCGGAGATCAGCCCCAGCATTTT
NA	once	TRBV6-1	TRBJ1-5	CASSETGGHQPQHF	TGTGCCAGCAGTGAAACGGGGGGTCATCAGCCCCAGCATTTT
NA	NA	TRBV30	TRBJ2-7	CAWIGQGTYEQYF	TGTGCCTGGATTGGCCAGGGTACCTACGAGCAGTACTTC
NA	NA	TRBV4-1	TRBJ2-7	CASSQGQEYEQYF	TGCGCCAGCAGCCAGGGGCAGGAGTACGAGCAGTACTTC
NA	NA	TRBV23-1	TRBJ1-2	CASSQPGQNYGYTF	TGCGCCAGCAGTCAACCGGGACAAAACTATGGCTACACCTTC
NA	NA	TRBV27	TRBJ2-1	CASSLSADYNEQFF	TGTGCCAGCAGTTTATCGGCAGACTACAATGAGCAGTTCTTC
NA	NA	TRBV5-3	TRBJ2-4	CARSSTGRVAKNIQYF	TGTGCCAGAAGCTCTACAGGGAGGGTGGCCAAAAACATTCAGTACTTC
NA	NA	TRBV19	TRBJ2-5	CASRSLRGPQETQYF	TGTGCCAGTAGGTCTTTGCGGGGCCCCCAAGAGACCCAGTACTTC
TRBD1	NA	TRBV12-5	TRBJ2-7	CASGLGQGLAYEQYF	TGTGCTAGTGGTTTGGGACAGGGGCTGGCCTACGAGCAGTACTTC
NA	NA	TRBV7-2	TRBJ2-6	CASSLAHWRHGAGANVLTF	TGTGCCAGCAGCTTAGCGCATTGGAGGCACGGTGCGGGGGCCAACGTCCTGACTTTC